This entry is about one TCR beta chain. Its target is unknown. Multiplex PCR with BIOMED2 TRB-A/B primer pools amplified TRB rearrangements. TCRdb passed the multiplex PCR reads through MiXCR, listing each CDR3 protein once. This table has 20,000 or so distinct CDR3 sequences, 25% to 30% appearing once. V was clipped by 6 bases and J by 5 bases, with 6 bases between them. The CDR3 sequence is 11 residues long. The data derive from a study of T and B cells in COVID-19 patients. Study results and limitations: Patients with COVID-19 reportedly showed strongly skewed T cell receptor beta variable and joining gene usage.

From blood, about 220-500 ng of genomic DNA served as TRB template. The chain uses TRBV12-3 or TRBV12-4 and TRBJ2-3; D remains unclear. This sequence was found in a human donor who had recovered from COVID-19. Input material: blood. The CDR3 region is CASRDVDTQYF. The CDR3 nucleotides are TGTGCCAGCAGGGATGTAGATACGCAGTATTTT.